This passage covers 29 T cell receptor beta chains from one sample sequenced in a study of CD8 T cells in ankylosing spondylitis. TCRdb reanalysed the 5' RACE reads using MiXCR and keeps one entry per CDR3 protein. The sample contains about 190,000 distinct CDR3 sequences, approximately 12% of which appear only once. The sample was blood, either unsorted or a sorted T cell fraction (not recorded which). The receptors originated from a female donor with ankylosing spondylitis or in good health (not recorded which).

This clonotype was detected a few times. V and J are TRBV7-7 and TRBJ1-1, with D uncertain. This CDR3 region has 13 residues. Germline V gene sequence: CDR1 SSHAT, CDR2 FNYEAQ (reference sequence). The ends were cut back, 4 bases at V and 0 bases at J, with 6 bases in the middle. CDR3 sequence (DNA): TGTGCCAGCAGCTCCCGCATGAACACTGAAGCTTTCTTT. This encodes CASSSRMNTEAFF. The whole variable domain, remainder taken from reference TRBV7-7 and TRBJ1-1, is GAGVSQSPRYKVTKRGQDVTLRCDPISSHATLYWYQQALGQGPEFLTYFNYEAQPDKSGLPSDRFSAERPEGSISTLTIQRTEQRDSAMYRCASSSRMNTEAFFGQGTRLTVV.

This clonotype was found many times. The V call is TRBV7-9, the J call TRBJ2-2; D remains unclear. Germline V CDR1 and CDR2: SEHNR, FQNEAQ (reference sequence). This CDR3 has 13 amino acids. Trimming removed 5 bases from V and 5 bases from J, with 9 bases in between. The CDR3 here is CASSPSQTGELFF. The DNA of the CDR3 is TGTGCCAGCAGCCCTAGTCAGACCGGGGAGCTGTTTTTT. The entire variable domain, with the rest obtained from reference TRBV7-9 and TRBJ2-2, is as follows: DTGVSQNPRHKITKRGQNVTFRCDPISEHNRLYWYRQTLGQGPEFLTYFQNEAQLEKSRLLSDRFSAERPKGSFSTLEIQRTEQGDSAMYLCASSPSQTGELFFGEGSRLTVL.

This clonotype has a count of ten or more. This chain links TRBV7-2 with TRBJ2-1; TRBD2 is a possible D gene (6 bases). This CDR3 is 15 amino acids long. Germline CDR1 and CDR2: SGHTA and FQGNSA. Trimming shortened V by 5 bases and J by 4 bases, and 15 bases separated the two germline ends. The CDR3 bases are TGTGCCAGCAGCCAATCGGCAGGGAGGTACAATGAGCAGTTCTTC. Its protein product is CASSQSAGRYNEQFF.

This clonotype turned up a few times. The chain uses TRBV20-1 and TRBJ2-3, with 7 nucleotides matching TRBD2. The CDR3 spans 14 residues. The germline V gene encodes CDR1 DFQATT and CDR2 SNEGSKA (reference sequence). The V gene end was trimmed by 6 bases and the J gene end by 0 bases; junction bases not matched to a gene: 6. The CDR3 DNA follows: TGCAGTGCCAGCGGCGGGGGAAGCACAGATACGCAGTATTTT. This translates into CSASGGGSTDTQYF.

On this clonotype: Possible read error: a much larger clone is one base away. V and J are TRBV4-1 and TRBJ2-1; D ambiguous. Trimming pared 2 bases from V and 9 bases from J, leaving 11 bases between. The CDR3 spans 13 residues. From germline, CDR1 is MGHRA and CDR2 YSYEKL. The CDR3 sequence is CASSQPIGREQFF. CDR3 DNA sequence: TGCGCCAGCAGCCAACCCATAGGGCGTGAGCAGTTCTTC.

The sample holds a few counts of this clonotype. V and J are TRBV6-2 or TRBV6-3 and TRBJ2-1, with D unresolved. The CDR3 contains 11 residues. Germline assignment: CDR1 MNHEY and CDR2 SVGEGT. Trimming removed 8 bases from V and 9 bases from J, with 11 bases in between. The CDR3 spells CASPAPSEQFF. CDR3 nucleotides: TGTGCCAGCCCTGCGCCAAGTGAGCAGTTCTTC.

In its sample, this clonotype was seen many times. V usage is TRBV4-1 and J usage is TRBJ1-2; the match to TRBD1 covers 12 bases. The V gene end was trimmed by 4 bases and the J gene end by 3 bases; junction bases not matched to a gene: 12. The germline V gene encodes CDR1 MGHRA and CDR2 YSYEKL. The CDR3 is made up of 18 amino acids. The CDR3, as DNA: TGCGCCAGCAGCCTACTCCTGGGGACAGGGGGCGAGGACTATGGCTACACCTTC. This sequence encodes CASSLLLGTGGEDYGYTF.

The rearrangement uses TRBV30 and TRBJ1-1; no clear D. From germline, CDR1 is GTSNPN and CDR2 SVGIG (reference sequence). The V gene lost 0 bases and the J gene lost 5 bases, with 10 bases spanning the gap. This CDR3 spans 13 amino acids. The CDR3 region has the DNA TGTGCCTGGAGTGTACACGGAGGGACTGAAGCTTTCTTT. Translated, it gives CAWSVHGGTEAFF.

The chain couples TRBV6-5 to TRBJ2-2; weak D call: TRBD2 (6 bases). Germline CDR1 MNHEY, CDR2 SVGAGI. V was cut by 0 bases and J by 8 bases, with 13 bases left in between. This CDR3 spans 15 amino acids. The CDR3, as DNA: TGTGCCAGCAGTTACTCGGGACTCCGAGGGGGGGAGCTGTTTTTT. It encodes CASSYSGLRGGELFF.

This clonotype occurred many times. The chain uses TRBV20-1 and TRBJ2-7; the D is unclear. The germline V gene encodes CDR1 DFQATT and CDR2 SNEGSKA (reference sequence). This CDR3 has 12 amino acids. Trimming cost V 6 bases and J 2 bases, with 11 bases left between them. CDR3 protein: CSAPDATYEQYF. The CDR3 DNA follows: TGCAGTGCCCCGGACGCCACCTACGAGCAGTACTTC.

Note on this clonotype: A clone one base away is much larger, so this may be a read error. The CDR3 loop is CASSLYRMNPEAFF. CDR3 in DNA: TGTGCCAGCAGTTTATACAGGATGAACCCTGAAGCTTTCTTT. The gene calls are TRBV27 and TRBJ1-1, with D possibly being TRBD1 (5 bases). Germline V gives CDR1 MNHEY, CDR2 SMNVEV (reference sequence). The length of the CDR3 is 14 residues.

In nucleotides, the CDR3 is TGCGCCAGCAGCCAAGATCTGGCGGAGCGCACAGATACGCAGTATTTT. Translation gives CASSQDLAERTDTQYF. V usage is TRBV4-3 and J usage is TRBJ2-3; D unresolved. The V end lost 0 bases, the J end lost 1 base, and 11 bases lay between the germline ends. Germline loops: CDR1 LGHNA, CDR2 YSLEER. The CDR3 is 16 residues long.

Only one count was recorded for this clonotype. V gene TRBV27 combines with J gene TRBJ1-2; D gene ambiguous. Germline CDR1 and CDR2: MNHEY and SMNVEV (reference sequence). The CDR3 has 13 amino acids. Trimming took off 5 bases at V and 0 bases at J, with 7 bases between the two ends. CDR3 DNA sequence: TGTGCCAGCAGTGCGGCACCTAACTATGGCTACACCTTC. Translated: CASSAAPNYGYTF.

With respect to this clonotype: The junction shows a germline mismatch at one end, possibly a read error. The gene calls are TRBV24-1 and TRBJ1-5, with TRBD1 identical over 8 bases. From germline, CDR1 is KGHDR and CDR2 SFDVKD. The CDR3 runs to 16 residues. This chain's CDR3 is CATSGLTGAGHQPQHF. In nucleotides, the CDR3 is TGTGCCACCAGTGGTTTGACAGGGGCAGGTCATCAGCCCCAGCATTTT.

V gene TRBV6-1 combines with J gene TRBJ2-7; a possible D gene is TRBD2 (5 bases). V was pared by 7 bases and J by 7 bases, with 23 bases between. Per the germline V gene, CDR1 is MNHNS and CDR2 is SASEGT. The CDR3 totals 15 residues. CDR3 amino acids: CASTLIGGSQGEQYF. The CDR3 nucleotides read TGTGCCAGCACCTTGATTGGAGGCAGCCAAGGGGAGCAGTACTTC.

This clonotype was found many times. This chain uses TRBV4-3 with TRBJ2-7, with a weak D call TRBD2 (6 bases). The CDR3 totals 16 residues. V dropped 0 bases and J dropped 3 bases, with 15 bases sitting between them. Germline lookup yields CDR1 LGHNA and CDR2 YSLEER. Written as DNA, the CDR3 is TGCGCCAGCAGCCAAGAGGAGGGATCCGGGGGCTACGAGCAGTACTTC. It is translated as CASSQEEGSGGYEQYF.

DNA of the CDR3: TGCAGCGTTGGGGCCCTCAGCGGGAGGGCCAACAATGAGCAGTTCTTC. Translation gives CSVGALSGRANNEQFF. The chain recombines TRBV29-1 with TRBJ2-1; 10 nucleotides match TRBD2. From germline, CDR1 is SQVTM and CDR2 ANQGSEA. V shed 4 bases, J shed 5 bases, and the junction held 11 bases outside the gene matches. The CDR3 contains 16 residues.

In this sample, this clonotype turned up a few times. The chain uses TRBV7-9 and TRBJ1-2; D remains ambiguous. Per the germline V gene, CDR1 is SEHNR and CDR2 is FQNEAQ (reference sequence). The CDR3 consists of 14 residues. Trimming took off 5 bases at V and 8 bases at J, with 18 bases between the two ends. This chain's CDR3 is CASSPNGILGGYTF. For the CDR3, the DNA is TGTGCCAGCAGCCCAAACGGGATTCTAGGCGGCTACACCTTC.

This clonotype appeared many times. The genes are TRBV20-1 and TRBJ2-5; maybe TRBD2 (6 bases). CDR1 and CDR2 from the germline V gene are DFQATT and SNEGSKA (reference sequence). V was cut by 8 bases and J by 5 bases, with 15 bases left in between. CDR3 length equals 12 residues. CDR3 in amino acids: CSWVDGGETQYF. DNA of the CDR3: TGCAGTTGGGTTGATGGGGGGGAGACCCAGTACTTC.

By proportion, this clonotype is medium-sized (0.01 to 0.1%). The CDR3, as DNA: TGCGCCAGCAGCCGCCTCCCGGGAGCCAACAATGAGCAGTTCTTC. Residues: CASSRLPGANNEQFF. The chain uses TRBV4-3 and TRBJ2-1, with D tentatively TRBD2 (6 bases). V dropped 4 bases and J dropped 5 bases, with 15 bases sitting between them. This CDR3 has 15 residues. Germline lookup yields CDR1 LGHNA and CDR2 YSLEER.

This clonotype turned up a few times. V gene TRBV29-1 combines with J gene TRBJ2-1; 8 nucleotides agree with TRBD2. This CDR3 is 13 amino acids long. V lost 5 bases, J lost 7 bases, and 7 bases stayed unmatched. The germline V gene encodes CDR1 SQVTM and CDR2 ANQGSEA. In DNA, the CDR3 is TGCAGCGTTCGATCGGGAGGGCCGAATGAGCAGTTCTTC. Translated, it gives CSVRSGGPNEQFF.

This clonotype was recorded at least ten times. This chain uses TRBV12-3 or TRBV12-4 with TRBJ1-3, with TRBD1 matching over 7 bases. This CDR3 is 13 amino acids long. Trimming removed 7 bases from V and 1 base from J; junction bases left unmatched: 1. The CDR3 DNA is TGTGCCAGCACCAGGGGGTCTGGAAACACCATATATTTT. Encoded protein: CASTRGSGNTIYF.

This clonotype was seen repeatedly, ten times or more. J is TRBJ2-7 and V is TRBV5-1; D perhaps matches TRBD1 (6 bases). Trimming left V 0 bases short and J 2 bases short, with 9 bases between. The CDR3 runs to 14 residues. Germline V gene data show CDR1 as SGHRS and CDR2 as YFSETQ. CDR3 nucleotides: TGCGCCAGCAGCTTGGACAGGGTGACCTACGAGCAGTACTTC. Its protein product is CASSLDRVTYEQYF.

The rearrangement joins TRBV5-1 to TRBJ2-3; perhaps D is TRBD1 or TRBD2 (5 bases each). Trimming removed 4 bases from V and 6 bases from J, with 9 bases in between. There are 12 residues in the CDR3. Germline CDR1 is SGHRS and CDR2 is YFSETQ. Here the CDR3 reads CASSEGRDTQYF. The CDR3 DNA follows: TGCGCCAGCAGCGAGGGGCGCGATACGCAGTATTTT.

This clonotype was observed many times. This chain uses TRBV10-3 with TRBJ2-1; the match to TRBD2 covers 7 bases. Unmatched junction bases numbered 7, after V lost 4 bases and J lost 7 bases. This CDR3 region has 14 residues. The germline gives CDR1 ENHRY, CDR2 SYGVKD. The CDR3 coding sequence is TGTGCCATCAGTGTTCGAGCGGGGAGGAATGAGCAGTTCTTC. Translating it yields CAISVRAGRNEQFF.

Many counts were recorded for this clonotype. V usage is TRBV5-1 and J usage is TRBJ2-2, with TRBD1 as a possible D gene (5 bases). The CDR3 is 15 amino acids. Trimming shortened V by 2 bases and J by 0 bases, and 8 bases separated the two germline ends. From germline, CDR1 is SGHRS and CDR2 YFSETQ. CDR3 residues: CASSFTTANTGELFF. CDR3 in DNA: TGCGCCAGCAGCTTCACGACAGCGAACACCGGGGAGCTGTTTTTT.

This clonotype was recorded at least ten times. DNA for the CDR3: TGCAGCGTGGGTGAACAGGGGGCCAACGTCCTGACTTTC. Encoded protein: CSVGEQGANVLTF. The J gene is TRBJ2-6, the V gene TRBV29-1; no reliable D call. V was clipped by 6 bases and J by 4 bases, with 10 bases between them. CDR3 size: 13 residues. CDR1 and CDR2 (germline): SQVTM, ANQGSEA.

This clonotype was seen many times. This chain links TRBV28 with TRBJ2-7; D is ambiguous. This CDR3 has 13 residues. Deletions cut 4 bases from V and 1 base from J, with 8 bases between. Germline V gene sequence: CDR1 MDHEN, CDR2 SYDVKM. The CDR3 loop reads CASSYPTSYEQYF. CDR3 nucleotide sequence: TGTGCCAGCAGTTACCCCACGTCCTACGAGCAGTACTTC.

At least ten counts were recorded for this clonotype. The chain uses TRBV20-1 and TRBJ2-1, with D possibly matching TRBD2 (6 bases). This CDR3 is 15 amino acids long. CDR1 is DFQATT, CDR2 SNEGSKA, per germline (reference sequence). V lost 0 bases, J lost 3 bases, and 12 bases lay in between. The CDR3 DNA is TGCAGTGCTAGAGATCCCGGGACTGACTACAATGAGCAGTTCTTC. It codes for CSARDPGTDYNEQFF.